The 27 T cell receptor beta chains in this list originate from one sample, sequenced in a study of vaccination effects on CD4 cells after COVID-19. Clones were read by immunoSEQ multiplex PCR, and TCRdb kept only the in-frame ones, dropping some. Here the sample spans 60,000 to 85,000 clones, 74% being singletons. Their cognate antigens are unknown. Peptide-pool stimulation followed by sequencing identified expanded antigen-specific CD4+ clonotypes in the ViraFEST assay. When less than 13 days of culture had elapsed, CD4+ T cells were isolated. Two doses of either BNT162b2 or mRNA-1273 were given to each participant. The input for sequencing was CD4+ T cells from PBMCs cultured with HCoV-229E spike peptides, taken after COVID-19 vaccination. The receptors were gathered from a human donor who received a COVID-19 vaccine.

This chain uses TRBV6-5 with TRBJ1-2; 7 bases fit TRBD1. This CDR3 has 13 residues. The J segment lost 7 bases and the V segment lost 6 bases, leaving 8 bases of the junction unmatched. Germline CDR1 and CDR2: MNHEY and SVGAGI. The CDR3 DNA follows: TGTGCCAGCAGCTTAGACAGGGTAGTTGGCTACACCTTC. Protein sequence: CASSLDRVVGYTF.

The chain links TRBV5-8 to TRBJ2-5; D uncertain. The CDR3 is 16 residues long. Trimming took 7 bases from V and 1 from J, leaving 20 bases between them. Germline V gene data show CDR1 as SGHTS and CDR2 as YDEGEE. CDR3 sequence (DNA): TGTGCCAGCCCTATTTGGATTAGGCCGGCCCAAGAGACCCAGTACTTC. The encoded protein is CASPIWIRPAQETQYF.

The rearrangement links TRBV12-3 or TRBV12-4 to TRBJ1-5; no reliable D call. The CDR3 spans 13 residues. With 6 bases removed from V and 4 bases from J, the gap between germline ends came to 10 bases. CDR3 bases: TGTGCCAGCAGACCAGGAAGGAATCAGCCCCAGCATTTT. Its protein product is CASRPGRNQPQHF.

Concerning this clone itself: This sample also contains other DNA sequences that code for the same CDR3. This chain connects TRBV5-1 to TRBJ1-1; D is unresolved. This CDR3 has 15 residues. Trimming removed 0 bases at V and 2 bases at J, with 11 bases between. Germline-derived CDR1 and CDR2 are SGHRS and YFSETQ. The CDR3 sequence is CASSLVAGENTEAFF. The CDR3 bases are TGCGCCAGCAGCTTGGTTGCGGGCGAAAACACTGAAGCTTTCTTT.

This chain connects TRBV6-6 to TRBJ2-2, with no clear D. This CDR3 comprises 12 residues. Germline V lookup: CDR1 MNHNY, CDR2 SVGAGI (reference sequence). The V gene lost 4 bases and the J gene lost 8 bases, with 8 bases spanning the gap. The CDR3 here is CASSFWAGELFF. The DNA of the CDR3 is TGTGCCAGCAGTTTCTGGGCTGGGGAGCTGTTTTTT.

This chain links TRBV6-5 with TRBJ2-5; D is tentatively TRBD1 or TRBD2 (7 bases each). V lost 11 bases to trimming and J lost 4 bases, with 20 bases between them. In germline, CDR1 is MNHEY, CDR2 SVGAGI. There are 14 residues in the CDR3. CDR3 in DNA: TGTGCCGCAGGGGGGAGGGGTTCTCGAGAGACCCAGTACTTC. Translation: CAAGGRGSRETQYF.

The genes are TRBV6-5 and TRBJ1-2, with 10 bases aligning to TRBD1. Germline lookup yields CDR1 MNHEY and CDR2 SVGAGI. The CDR3 sequence is 16 residues long. The J segment lost 3 bases and the V segment lost 0 bases, leaving 4 bases of the junction unmatched. The CDR3 sequence: CASSYSGTGVDYGYTF. CDR3 nucleotides: TGTGCCAGCAGTTACTCCGGGACAGGGGTGGACTATGGCTACACCTTC.

This clone appeared a single time. The rearrangement links TRBV6-2 or TRBV6-3 to TRBJ1-1; TRBD1 aligns across 7 bases. The CDR3 spans 15 residues. Per the germline V gene, CDR1 is MNHEY and CDR2 is SVGEGT. The junction had 2 bases not matched to a gene; V was cut back by 0 bases and J by 1 base. CDR3 protein: CASSYSGQQNTEAFF. The CDR3 DNA reads TGTGCCAGCAGTTACTCGGGACAGCAGAACACTGAAGCTTTCTTT.

The chain links TRBV18 to TRBJ1-2; the D gene is possibly TRBD1 (5 bases). Germline assignment: CDR1 KGHSH and CDR2 LQKENI. The V and J ends lost 4 bases and 3 bases respectively, with 9 bases between them. CDR3 length: 13 amino acids. CDR3 region: CASSRTPDYGYTF. The CDR3 DNA is TGTGCCAGCTCACGGACACCGGACTATGGCTACACCTTC. The entire variable domain, with the rest obtained from reference TRBV18 and TRBJ1-2, is as follows: NAGVMQNPRHLVRRRGQEARLRCSPMKGHSHVYWYRQLPEEGLKFMVYLQKENIIDESGMPKERFSAEFPKEGPSILRIQQVVRGDSAAYFCASSRTPDYGYTFGSGTRLTVV.

The V gene is TRBV7-9, the J gene TRBJ2-1; weak D call: TRBD2 (7 bases). The CDR3 loop spans 17 amino acids. Germline CDR1 is SEHNR and CDR2 is FQNEAQ (reference sequence). Trimming left V 6 bases short and J 7 bases short, with 25 bases between. The CDR3 bases are TGTGCCAGCAGTCCTACGGGCGGGGGCTTATCTGGGAATGAGCAGTTCTTC. As protein: CASSPTGGGLSGNEQFF.

The CDR3 sequence is CATSDPAAPAGTEAFF. CDR3 nucleotide sequence: TGTGCCACCAGTGACCCTGCGGCCCCCGCGGGCACTGAAGCTTTCTTT. The chain is built from TRBV24-1 and TRBJ1-1, with D hard to call. The CDR3 extends over 16 amino acids. In germline, CDR1 is KGHDR, CDR2 SFDVKD. V was cut by 4 bases and J by 4 bases, with 18 bases left in between.

The chain has TRBV11-3 and TRBJ2-5, with 10 nucleotides matching TRBD1. CDR1 and CDR2 (germline): SGHNT, YENEEA. This CDR3 comprises 15 residues. V was clipped by 5 bases and J by 4 bases; unmatched bases: 7. CDR3 region: CASSPRQGAGETQYF. The CDR3 coding sequence is TGTGCCAGCAGCCCGCGACAGGGGGCTGGAGAGACCCAGTACTTC.

The chain uses TRBV7-2 and TRBJ2-1, with a weak D call TRBD2 (7 bases). Germline CDR1 SGHTA, CDR2 FQGNSA. The ends were cut back, 5 bases at V and 9 bases at J, with 23 bases in the middle. CDR3 length equals 16 residues. The CDR3 protein is CASSPRGGGEASEQFF. In DNA form, the CDR3 reads TGTGCCAGCAGCCCTCGAGGGGGGGGCGAAGCAAGTGAGCAGTTCTTC.

This clone was found once. The chain combines TRBV9 with TRBJ1-3; TRBD1 matches 9 bases. The germline V gene encodes CDR1 SGDLS and CDR2 YYNGEE. CDR3 length: 16 amino acids. V shed 3 bases, J shed 8 bases, and the junction held 12 bases outside the gene matches. This chain's CDR3 is CASSATATGGLDTIYF. The DNA of the CDR3 is TGTGCCAGCAGCGCGACAGCTACAGGGGGCCTAGACACCATATATTTT. Full variable domain (outside the CDR3, taken from reference TRBV9 and TRBJ1-3): DSGVTQTPKHLITATGQRVTLRCSPRSGDLSVYWYQQSLDQGLQFLIQYYNGEERAKGNILERFSAQQFPDLHSELNLSSLELGDSALYFCASSATATGGLDTIYFGEGSWLTVV.

The chain is built from TRBV19 and TRBJ1-2; TRBD1 matches 10 bases. Germline V gene data show CDR1 as LNHDA and CDR2 as SQIVND (reference sequence). The CDR3 is 13 residues long. V gave up 4 bases and J gave up 6 bases; unmatched junction bases: 2. The CDR3 DNA follows: TGTGCCAGTAGTAATGACAGGGGGCATGGCTACACCTTC. This translates into CASSNDRGHGYTF.

This clone came up a few times. CDR3 loop: CTGTSNEKLFF. CDR3 nucleotides: TGCACTGGGACGTCTAATGAAAAACTGTTTTTT. The chain employs TRBV20-1 and TRBJ1-4, with TRBD1 as a possible D gene (5 bases). CDR1 is DFQATT and CDR2 is SNEGSKA in the germline V gene (reference sequence). This CDR3 has 11 residues.

V usage is TRBV9 and J usage is TRBJ2-3; 10 nucleotides agree with TRBD2. Germline V gives CDR1 SGDLS, CDR2 YYNGEE. The V segment lost 0 bases and the J segment 6 bases; nucleotides outside the gene matches: 4. The CDR3 is 15 residues long. The CDR3 DNA reads TGTGCCAGCAGCGTAGAGGGACTAGCGATTGATACGCAGTATTTT. Encoded protein: CASSVEGLAIDTQYF.

The sample holds a few counts of this clone. The CDR3 region is CASSLGDREAGELFF. CDR3 sequence (DNA): TGTGCCAGCAGCTTGGGGGACAGGGAAGCCGGGGAGCTGTTTTTT. This chain uses TRBV5-4 with TRBJ2-2; 9 bases line up with TRBD1. J gave up 6 bases and V 0 bases, and 3 bases lay outside the gene matches. CDR3 length: 15 amino acids. Germline loops: CDR1 SGHNT, CDR2 YYREEE (reference sequence).

The J gene is TRBJ2-5, the V gene TRBV19; D call uncertain. Germline CDR1 reads LNHDA; CDR2 reads SQIVND (reference sequence). The CDR3 is 14 residues long. Trimming removed 4 bases at V and 6 bases at J, with 15 bases between. The CDR3 DNA reads as TGTGCCAGTAGTACACCCCCGCCGAGGCAGACCCAGTACTTC. Protein: CASSTPPPRQTQYF.

This clone was detected only a few times. J is TRBJ2-7 and V is TRBV7-2; 9 nucleotides agree with TRBD2. CDR3 length equals 16 residues. Germline CDR1 SGHTA, CDR2 FQGNSA. V was pared by 2 bases and J by 4 bases, with 9 bases of the junction left unmatched. CDR3: CASSLSPAGGKYEQYV. Here the CDR3 DNA reads TGTGCCAGCAGCTTAAGCCCAGCGGGGGGAAAATACGAGCAGTACGTC.

The chain has TRBV6-1 and TRBJ2-5; 8 nucleotides match TRBD2. The CDR3 contains 18 residues. CDR1 and CDR2 from the germline V gene are MNHNS and SASEGT. After removal of 4 bases from V and 0 bases from J, the junction contained 13 bases not matched to a gene. The CDR3 DNA reads as TGTGCCAGCAGTGGGGGTTTTCGGGGGGGCCTATACCAAGAGACCCAGTACTTC. Residues: CASSGGFRGGLYQETQYF.

V gene TRBV18 combines with J gene TRBJ1-4; maybe TRBD1 (6 bases). Germline CDR1 reads KGHSH; CDR2 reads LQKENI. The CDR3 runs 15 residues. Trimming left V 5 bases short and J 5 bases short, with 15 bases between. The CDR3: CASSNGQIGNEKLFF. DNA of the CDR3: TGTGCCAGCTCAAATGGACAGATAGGCAATGAAAAACTGTTTTTT.

The J gene is TRBJ2-3, the V gene TRBV18; weak D call: TRBD1 (6 bases). From germline, CDR1 is KGHSH and CDR2 LQKENI. Trimming shortened V by 8 bases and J by 0 bases, and 18 bases separated the two germline ends. The CDR3 consists of 16 residues. CDR3 DNA sequence: TGTGCCAGCCCCCCGACAGGCAAAGATAGCACAGATACGCAGTATTTT. As protein: CASPPTGKDSTDTQYF.

The rearrangement uses TRBV10-1 and TRBJ1-1, with TRBD1 as a possible D gene (6 bases). Germline V lookup: CDR1 WNHNN, CDR2 SYGVQD (reference sequence). The CDR3 is 14 amino acids. The V gene lost 4 bases and the J gene lost 3 bases, with 12 bases spanning the gap. CDR3 protein: CASSGTKGDTEAFF. CDR3 sequence (DNA): TGCGCCAGCAGTGGGACAAAGGGGGACACTGAAGCTTTCTTT.

This chain connects TRBV2 to TRBJ1-5; tentative D call: TRBD1 (6 bases). The length of the CDR3 is 14 residues. Trimming removed 6 bases at V and 4 bases at J, with 13 bases between. Germline V gene sequence: CDR1 SNHLY, CDR2 FYNNEI. CDR3 DNA: TGTGCCAGCAGCGGGGACACTCCGAATCAGCCCCAGCATTTT. It specifies CASSGDTPNQPQHF.

The gene calls are TRBV14 and TRBJ1-1; possibly TRBD1 for D (6 bases). The CDR3 is 16 residues long. CDR1 is SGHDN and CDR2 is FVKESK in the germline V gene. V was trimmed by 4 bases and J by 0 bases, leaving 15 bases between them. The CDR3 coding sequence is TGTGCCAGCAGCCGGGAAGCCAGGGGTGTGAACACTGAAGCTTTCTTT. It is translated as CASSREARGVNTEAFF.

V and J are TRBV11-3 and TRBJ2-3; 13 bases align to TRBD2. J gave up 4 bases and V 0 bases, and 10 bases lay outside the gene matches. Germline assignment: CDR1 SGHNT and CDR2 YENEEA. The CDR3 length is 19 residues. The CDR3: CASSLEGTSGIVSPDTQYF. CDR3 DNA: TGTGCCAGCAGCTTAGAAGGGACTAGCGGGATCGTTTCTCCAGATACGCAGTATTTT.